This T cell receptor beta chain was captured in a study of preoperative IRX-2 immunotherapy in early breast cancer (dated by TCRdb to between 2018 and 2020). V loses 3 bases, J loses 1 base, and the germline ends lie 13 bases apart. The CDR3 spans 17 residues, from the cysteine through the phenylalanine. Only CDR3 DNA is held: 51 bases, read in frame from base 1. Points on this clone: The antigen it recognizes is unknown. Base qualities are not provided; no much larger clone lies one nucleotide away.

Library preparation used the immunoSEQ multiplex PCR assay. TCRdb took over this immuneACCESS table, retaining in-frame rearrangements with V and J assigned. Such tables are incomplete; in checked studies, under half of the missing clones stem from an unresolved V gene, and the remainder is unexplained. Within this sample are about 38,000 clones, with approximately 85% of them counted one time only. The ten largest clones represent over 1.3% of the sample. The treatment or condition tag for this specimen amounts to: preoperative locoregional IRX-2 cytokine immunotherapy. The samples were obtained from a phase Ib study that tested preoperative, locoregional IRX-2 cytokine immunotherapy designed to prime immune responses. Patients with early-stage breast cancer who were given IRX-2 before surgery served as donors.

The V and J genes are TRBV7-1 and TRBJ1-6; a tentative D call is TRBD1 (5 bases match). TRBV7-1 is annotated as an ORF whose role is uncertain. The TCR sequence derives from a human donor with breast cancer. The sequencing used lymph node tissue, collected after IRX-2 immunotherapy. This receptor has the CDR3 CASSSRDPSSYNSPLHF. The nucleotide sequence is TGTGCCAGCAGCTCCAGGGATCCATCGTCCTATAATTCACCCCTCCACTTT.